These 12 T cell receptor beta chains were all obtained from the same sample, sequenced in a study of technical replicates of blood from a few donors. Sequencing was performed with immunoSEQ multiplex PCR; in TCRdb, only in-frame clones are kept and a portion is missing. The sample carries some 74,000 clones, 95% to 97% recorded once. What was sequenced was T cells isolated from PBMCs. The source is a human donor in good health.

The genes are TRBV10-3 and TRBJ2-3, with 9 bases matching TRBD2. The CDR3 loop spans 16 amino acids. V was clipped by 0 bases and J by 3 bases; unmatched bases: 4. Germline V gene sequence: CDR1 ENHRY, CDR2 SYGVKD. This CDR3 reads CAISESLAGETDTQYF. The CDR3 DNA reads as TGTGCCATCAGTGAGTCTTTAGCGGGAGAGACAGATACGCAGTATTTT.

The chain is built from TRBV5-1 and TRBJ2-1; unclear D gene. The CDR3 has 12 residues. Deletions cut 1 base from V and 5 bases from J, with 4 bases between. The germline gives CDR1 SGHRS, CDR2 YFSETQ. The CDR3 loop reads CASSLFDNEQFF. CDR3 sequence (DNA): TGCGCCAGCAGCTTGTTCGACAATGAGCAGTTCTTC.

This clone is a singleton in its sample. The CDR3 loop is CASIRLGGTEAFF. The CDR3 DNA reads TGTGCCAGCATTAGATTAGGGGGTACTGAAGCTTTCTTT. The V and J genes are TRBV2 and TRBJ1-1; the D gene is possibly TRBD1 (6 bases). The CDR3 is 13 residues long. Trimming pared 7 bases from V and 5 bases from J, leaving 14 bases between. The V gene's germline CDR1 is SNHLY and CDR2 FYNNEI.

V is TRBV6-6 and J is TRBJ2-7, with 10 bases lining up with TRBD1. Germline lookup yields CDR1 MNHNY and CDR2 SVGAGI (reference sequence). V lost 6 bases to trimming and J lost 4 bases; unmatched junction nucleotides: 6. CDR3 length equals 14 residues. The CDR3 loop is CASREGQGSYEQYF. CDR3 coding DNA: TGTGCCAGCAGAGAGGGACAGGGGTCGTACGAGCAGTACTTC.

CDR3 loop: CASSLAWGGETQYF. The CDR3, as DNA: TGTGCCAGCAGCTTGGCCTGGGGCGGCGAGACCCAGTACTTC. This sequence joins TRBV5-5 and TRBJ2-5, with a weak D call TRBD1 (5 bases). The germline gives CDR1 SGHKS, CDR2 YYEKEE (reference sequence). V was pared by 0 bases and J by 5 bases, with 11 bases between. This CDR3 has 14 amino acids.

The J gene is TRBJ1-1, the V gene TRBV7-9; 8 nucleotides match TRBD1. The length of the CDR3 is 15 residues. Germline values: CDR1 SEHNR, CDR2 FQNEAQ (reference sequence). J gave up 11 bases and V 4 bases, and 15 bases lay outside the gene matches. CDR3 region: CASSSGTGLTLYAFF. CDR3 DNA: TGTGCCAGCAGCTCCGGGACAGGACTAACACTGTACGCTTTCTTT.

The chain is built from TRBV6-1 and TRBJ1-1, with unresolved D. Trimming shortened V by 0 bases and J by 5 bases, and 13 bases separated the two germline ends. The length of the CDR3 is 15 residues. Germline assignment: CDR1 MNHNS and CDR2 SASEGT. The CDR3 region has the DNA TGTGCCAGCAGTGAAGCGCCCGGGTTGAGAACTGAAGCTTTCTTT. Translated: CASSEAPGLRTEAFF.

The chain is built from TRBV10-1 and TRBJ1-2; 8 nucleotides agree with TRBD1. CDR1 and CDR2 from the germline V gene are WNHNN and SYGVQD (reference sequence). Germline trimming cut 5 bases from V and 3 bases from J; bases unmatched to any gene: 2. The CDR3 runs 13 residues. The CDR3 bases are TGCGCCAGCAGTAAGGGACAGGACTATGGCTACACCTTC. This encodes CASSKGQDYGYTF.

Here the CDR3 reads CASSPTGTSTDTQYF. CDR3 DNA sequence: TGTGCCAGCAGCCCAACCGGGACAAGCACAGATACGCAGTATTTT. The J gene is TRBJ2-3, the V gene TRBV5-4; a weak D match, TRBD1 (6 bases). V was trimmed by 4 bases and J by 0 bases, leaving 12 bases between them. From germline, CDR1 is SGHNT and CDR2 YYREEE (reference sequence). The CDR3 is made up of 15 amino acids. Together with reference TRBV5-4 and TRBJ2-3, the CDR3 gives the full variable domain: ETGVTQSPTHLIKTRGQQVTLRCSSQSGHNTVSWYQQALGQGPQFIFQYYREEENGRGNFPPRFSGLQFPNYSSELNVNALELDDSALYLCASSPTGTSTDTQYFGPGTRLTVL.

The chain carries TRBV7-2 and TRBJ2-4, with D unresolved. Germline loops: CDR1 SGHTA, CDR2 FQGNSA. The length of the CDR3 is 15 residues. Deletions cut 6 bases from V and 5 bases from J, with 17 bases between. The CDR3: CASRQIPDSENIQYF. CDR3 bases: TGTGCCAGCAGACAGATCCCAGATTCCGAAAACATTCAGTACTTC.

This clone occurred once. The V call is TRBV30, the J call TRBJ2-7, with 8 bases aligning to TRBD2. CDR3 length: 12 residues. Germline trimming cut 3 bases from V and 4 bases from J; bases unmatched to any gene: 2. Germline CDR1 GTSNPN, CDR2 SVGIG (reference sequence). The CDR3 DNA reads TGTGCCTGGAGACTAGCGGCTTACGAGCAGTACTTC. Translating it yields CAWRLAAYEQYF.

A single count supports this clone. The V call is TRBV6-5, the J call TRBJ1-2, with 7 bases identical to TRBD1. The CDR3 consists of 15 residues. Trimming cost V 7 bases and J 2 bases; bases outside gene matches: 10. Germline lookup yields CDR1 MNHEY and CDR2 SVGAGI. The CDR3 protein is CASIQSWDRNYGYTF. The CDR3 DNA follows: TGTGCCAGCATCCAGTCGTGGGACAGAAACTATGGCTACACCTTC.